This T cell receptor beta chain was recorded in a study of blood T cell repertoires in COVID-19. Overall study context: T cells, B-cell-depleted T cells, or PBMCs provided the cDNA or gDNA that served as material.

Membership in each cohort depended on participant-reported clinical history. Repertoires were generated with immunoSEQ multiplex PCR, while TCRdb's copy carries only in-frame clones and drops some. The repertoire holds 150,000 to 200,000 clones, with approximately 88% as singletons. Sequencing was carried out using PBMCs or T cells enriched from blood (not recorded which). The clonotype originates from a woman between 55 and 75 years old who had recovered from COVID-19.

CDR3 sequence: CATRVAGDFYEQYF. The CDR3 bases are TGTGCCACCAGGGTAGCGGGAGATTTCTACGAGCAGTACTTC. The J gene is TRBJ2-7, the V gene TRBV10-3; 9 nucleotides agree with TRBD2. The CDR3 has 14 residues. The germline V gene has CDR1 ENHRY and CDR2 SYGVKD. V lost 10 bases, J lost 3 bases, and 10 bases stayed unmatched.